This TCR beta chain was sequenced during a study of blood T cell repertoires in COVID-19. Study-wide background: Acute and convalescent COVID-19 specimens originated in the United States, Italy and Spain. T cells, B-cell-depleted T cells, or PBMCs supplied cDNA or gDNA.

Per the authors' pipeline: By means of reference gene primer amplification, nucleated cell counts were estimated. Method: immunoSEQ multiplex PCR; TCRdb's copy keeps in-frame clones and lacks some. V, J and clone size are those of that table, while D and trimming were read from the DNA. This table has around 300,000 clones, more than 70% appearing once. The CDR3 has 16 amino acids. With V trimmed by 2 bases and J by 5 bases, 5 bases remained unmatched. Germline V gene lookup returns CDR1 KGHDR and CDR2 SFDVKD. Material for sequencing was peripheral blood. This chain links TRBV24-1 with TRBJ1-6, with 7 bases lining up with TRBD1. The source of this sequence is a man aged 25 to 45 with active or convalescent COVID-19. The CDR3 nucleotides read TGTGCCACCAGTGATTCGGCAGGGGGTGATAATTCACCCCTCCACTTT. The encoded protein is CATSDSAGGDNSPLHF.